These T cell receptor beta chains were read from a single sample in a study of blood T cell repertoires in COVID-19. Libraries were prepared by immunoSEQ multiplex PCR; TCRdb keeps only in-frame clonotypes and omits some of them. The profile shows some 380,000 clones, about four fifths of them singletons. Sequenced material: peripheral blood. The receptors were gathered from a human donor with acute or convalescent COVID-19. The donor label of this sample is uncertain. The CDR3 runs from the conserved cysteine through the conserved F or W. D genes are given only for firm matches. For some rows the clone size is stated as once, few or many, or as a class when expanded; others skip it.

clone_size: .; d_call: .; v_call: TRBV7-2; j_call: TRBJ2-3; cdr3_aa: CASSLDGYTQYF; cdr3_nt: TGTGCCAGCAGCTTAGACGGTTATACGCAGTATTTT
clone_size: .; d_call: .; v_call: TRBV27; j_call: TRBJ1-1; cdr3_aa: CASYRTGKNTEAFF; cdr3_nt: TGTGCCAGCTATAGGACCGGGAAGAACACTGAAGCTTTCTTT
clone_size: once; d_call: .; v_call: TRBV18; j_call: TRBJ2-2; cdr3_aa: CASSSQTGGPNTGELFF; cdr3_nt: TGTGCCAGCTCGTCACAAACCGGGGGGCCAAACACCGGGGAGCTGTTTTTT
clone_size: .; d_call: .; v_call: TRBV29-1; j_call: TRBJ2-7; cdr3_aa: CSVVGALFEGSYEQYF; cdr3_nt: TGCAGCGTTGTGGGGGCCTTATTTGAGGGCTCCTACGAGCAGTACTTC
clone_size: once; d_call: .; v_call: TRBV3-1/TRBV3-2; j_call: TRBJ1-4; cdr3_aa: CASSGKLGVIGKLFF; cdr3_nt: TGTGCCAGCAGCGGAAAATTGGGAGTAATCGGAAAACTGTTTTTT
clone_size: .; d_call: .; v_call: TRBV3-1/TRBV3-2; j_call: TRBJ2-2; cdr3_aa: CASSVGLNTGELFF; cdr3_nt: TGTGCCAGCAGCGTCGGACTGAACACCGGGGAGCTGTTTTTT
clone_size: once; d_call: TRBD2; v_call: TRBV5-4; j_call: TRBJ2-7; cdr3_aa: CASSPPRGVAGANYEQYF; cdr3_nt: TGTGCCAGCAGCCCCCCCCGGGGGGTAGCGGGGGCGAACTACGAGCAGTACTTC
clone_size: once; d_call: .; v_call: TRBV7-9; j_call: TRBJ1-5; cdr3_aa: CASSLGPLGVKPQHF; cdr3_nt: TGTGCCAGCAGCTTAGGGCCCCTGGGAGTTAAGCCCCAGCATTTT
clone_size: .; d_call: .; v_call: TRBV15; j_call: TRBJ2-1; cdr3_aa: CATSRESSYNEQFF; cdr3_nt: TGTGCCACCAGCAGAGAGAGCTCCTACAATGAGCAGTTCTTC
clone_size: .; d_call: .; v_call: TRBV15; j_call: TRBJ2-4; cdr3_aa: CATSREWGQENIQYF; cdr3_nt: TGTGCCACCAGCAGAGAGTGGGGGCAGGAAAACATTCAGTACTTC
clone_size: few; d_call: .; v_call: TRBV2; j_call: TRBJ1-3; cdr3_aa: CASSQQGVSGNTIYF; cdr3_nt: TGTGCCAGCAGTCAACAGGGAGTATCTGGAAACACCATATATTTT
clone_size: few; d_call: .; v_call: TRBV2; j_call: TRBJ2-7; cdr3_aa: CASSADRIPYEQYF; cdr3_nt: TGTGCCAGCAGCGCTGACAGAATCCCCTACGAGCAGTACTTC
clone_size: once; d_call: .; v_call: TRBV27; j_call: TRBJ1-5; cdr3_aa: CASSRPSSGNQPQHF; cdr3_nt: TGTGCCAGCAGTCGACCATCGAGCGGCAATCAGCCCCAGCATTTT
clone_size: .; d_call: .; v_call: TRBV20-1; j_call: TRBJ2-7; cdr3_aa: CSGDNAYEQYF; cdr3_nt: TGCAGTGGAGACAATGCCTACGAGCAGTACTTC
clone_size: .; d_call: .; v_call: TRBV10-3; j_call: TRBJ2-1; cdr3_aa: CAISFSGSSYNEQFF; cdr3_nt: TGTGCCATCAGTTTTAGCGGATCCTCCTACAATGAGCAGTTCTTC
clone_size: .; d_call: TRBD1; v_call: TRBV28; j_call: TRBJ2-1; cdr3_aa: CASSVKGQGRDNEQFF; cdr3_nt: TGTGCCAGCAGTGTGAAAGGACAGGGCCGGGACAATGAGCAGTTCTTC
clone_size: .; d_call: .; v_call: TRBV6-5; j_call: TRBJ1-3; cdr3_aa: CASRQLAGNTIYF; cdr3_nt: TGTGCCAGCCGACAGCTTGCTGGAAACACCATATATTTT
clone_size: .; d_call: .; v_call: TRBV6-5; j_call: TRBJ1-3; cdr3_aa: CASTGRGSGNTIYF; cdr3_nt: TGTGCCTCAACCGGGCGGGGCTCTGGAAACACCATATATTTT
clone_size: .; d_call: .; v_call: TRBV2; j_call: TRBJ1-1; cdr3_aa: CASSEFRLTNTEAFF; cdr3_nt: TGTGCCAGCAGCGAATTTAGACTGACGAACACTGAAGCTTTCTTT
clone_size: .; d_call: .; v_call: TRBV6-5; j_call: TRBJ1-6; cdr3_aa: CASSYSANSPLHF; cdr3_nt: TGTGCCAGCAGTTACTCGGCTAATTCACCCCTCCACTTT
clone_size: .; d_call: .; v_call: TRBV15; j_call: TRBJ2-1; cdr3_aa: CATSRGEGGRNEQFF; cdr3_nt: TGTGCCACCAGCAGAGGTGAAGGCGGGCGCAATGAGCAGTTCTTC
clone_size: .; d_call: TRBD1; v_call: TRBV19; j_call: TRBJ1-5; cdr3_aa: CATRAGTGSFQPQHF; cdr3_nt: TGTGCCACCCGGGCCGGGACAGGTAGTTTTCAGCCCCAGCATTTT
clone_size: .; d_call: .; v_call: TRBV5-5; j_call: TRBJ2-5; cdr3_aa: CASSLGGGKETQYF; cdr3_nt: TGTGCCAGCAGCTTGGGGGGGGGCAAAGAGACCCAGTACTTC
clone_size: .; d_call: .; v_call: TRBV18; j_call: TRBJ1-5; cdr3_aa: CASSPGRHSNQPQHF; cdr3_nt: TGTGCCAGCTCACCCGGTAGACATAGCAATCAGCCCCAGCATTTT
clone_size: .; d_call: .; v_call: TRBV7-9; j_call: TRBJ2-7; cdr3_aa: CASSLGLYYEQYF; cdr3_nt: TGTGCCAGCAGCTTAGGGCTTTACTACGAGCAGTACTTC
clone_size: few; d_call: TRBD1; v_call: TRBV19; j_call: TRBJ1-5; cdr3_aa: CASSIDSGTAIYQPQHF; cdr3_nt: TGTGCCAGTAGTATAGATTCCGGGACAGCAATCTATCAGCCCCAGCATTTT
clone_size: few; d_call: TRBD1; v_call: TRBV5-1; j_call: TRBJ1-2; cdr3_aa: CASSGNRGSRGYTF; cdr3_nt: TGCGCCAGCAGCGGAAACAGGGGAAGTAGGGGCTACACCTTC
clone_size: .; d_call: TRBD2; v_call: TRBV11-2; j_call: TRBJ2-3; cdr3_aa: CASSLVGGSGADTQYF; cdr3_nt: TGTGCCAGCAGCTTAGTGGGCGGGAGTGGTGCAGATACGCAGTATTTT
clone_size: .; d_call: TRBD2; v_call: TRBV6-5; j_call: TRBJ2-1; cdr3_aa: CASSRTSGYNEQFF; cdr3_nt: TGTGCCAGCAGCCGGACTAGCGGCTACAATGAGCAGTTCTTC
clone_size: .; d_call: .; v_call: TRBV3-1/TRBV3-2; j_call: TRBJ1-6; cdr3_aa: CASSQGTAYNSPLHF; cdr3_nt: TGTGCCAGCAGCCAAGGGACAGCTTATAATTCACCCCTCCACTTT
clone_size: .; d_call: TRBD1; v_call: TRBV10-3; j_call: TRBJ1-3; cdr3_aa: CAITPLRPGQSGNTIYF; cdr3_nt: TGTGCCATCACCCCTTTGAGACCGGGACAGTCAGGAAACACCATATATTTT
clone_size: .; d_call: .; v_call: TRBV6-5; j_call: TRBJ1-2; cdr3_aa: CASSYSWTANYGYTF; cdr3_nt: TGTGCCAGCAGTTACTCCTGGACAGCAAACTATGGCTACACCTTC
clone_size: .; d_call: .; v_call: TRBV7-8; j_call: TRBJ1-3; cdr3_aa: CASSLAAQGRPTIYF; cdr3_nt: TGTGCCAGCAGCTTAGCGGCCCAGGGGCGACCTACCATATATTTT
clone_size: .; d_call: TRBD1; v_call: TRBV10-3; j_call: TRBJ1-2; cdr3_aa: CAISEQARGLYGYTF; cdr3_nt: TGTGCCATCAGTGAGCAGGCCAGGGGGCTTTATGGCTACACCTTC
clone_size: .; d_call: .; v_call: TRBV14; j_call: TRBJ1-2; cdr3_aa: CASSLEGAYGYTF; cdr3_nt: TGTGCCAGCAGTCTTGAGGGAGCCTATGGCTACACCTTC
clone_size: .; d_call: TRBD2; v_call: TRBV15; j_call: TRBJ2-7; cdr3_aa: CATSKERGGYEQYF; cdr3_nt: TGTGCCACCAGCAAAGAGCGCGGGGGCTACGAGCAGTACTTC
clone_size: .; d_call: .; v_call: TRBV6-6; j_call: TRBJ2-5; cdr3_aa: CASSHPTGEVETQYF; cdr3_nt: TGTGCCAGCAGCCATCCGACAGGCGAGGTGGAGACCCAGTACTTC
clone_size: .; d_call: .; v_call: TRBV19; j_call: TRBJ1-1; cdr3_aa: CASSIYGQGTEAFF; cdr3_nt: TGTGCCAGTAGTATTTATGGTCAGGGGACTGAAGCTTTCTTT
clone_size: .; d_call: .; v_call: TRBV5-1; j_call: TRBJ1-1; cdr3_aa: CASSPTEGGQNTEAFF; cdr3_nt: TGCGCCAGCAGCCCGACGGAGGGGGGGCAGAACACTGAAGCTTTCTTT
clone_size: .; d_call: TRBD2; v_call: TRBV29-1; j_call: TRBJ2-1; cdr3_aa: CSAPVAGGRNEQFF; cdr3_nt: TGCAGCGCGCCCGTAGCGGGAGGTAGGAATGAGCAGTTCTTC
clone_size: .; d_call: TRBD1; v_call: TRBV10-3; j_call: TRBJ1-5; cdr3_aa: CAISKDRGSNQPQHF; cdr3_nt: TGTGCCATCAGTAAAGACAGGGGGAGCAATCAGCCCCAGCATTTT